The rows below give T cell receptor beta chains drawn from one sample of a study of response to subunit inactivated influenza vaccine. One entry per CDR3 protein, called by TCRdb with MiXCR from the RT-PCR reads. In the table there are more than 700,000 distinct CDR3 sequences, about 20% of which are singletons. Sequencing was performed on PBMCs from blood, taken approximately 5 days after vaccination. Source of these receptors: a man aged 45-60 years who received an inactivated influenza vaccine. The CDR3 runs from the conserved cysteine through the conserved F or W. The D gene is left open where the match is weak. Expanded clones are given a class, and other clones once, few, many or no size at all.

CDR3: CASSSQVNTEAFF
DNA: TGTGCCAGCAGTTCCCAGGTGAACACTGAAGCTTTCTTT
size: many
D: .
V: TRBV12-3/TRBV12-4
J: TRBJ1-1

CDR3: CASSLEMSGAGGPPYEQYF
DNA: TGTGCCAGCAGCTTGGAAATGAGTGGGGCGGGAGGGCCGCCCTACGAGCAGTACTTC
size: few
D: TRBD2
V: TRBV5-4
J: TRBJ2-7

CDR3: CASSLIQGSSEQYF
DNA: TGTGCCAGCAGCTTAATTCAGGGGTCCAGCGAGCAGTACTTC
size: .
D: .
V: TRBV7-9
J: TRBJ2-7

CDR3: CSAEGTDEYEQYF
DNA: TGCAGTGCAGAGGGGACAGACGAATACGAGCAGTACTTC
size: few
D: TRBD1
V: TRBV20-1
J: TRBJ2-7

CDR3: CASRFFSGVTGELFF
DNA: TGTGCCAGCAGATTTTTCTCAGGGGTTACCGGGGAGCTGTTTTTT
size: .
D: .
V: TRBV27
J: TRBJ2-2

CDR3: CATLGGYYEQYF
DNA: TGTGCCACCCTCGGGGGATACTACGAGCAGTACTTC
size: .
D: .
V: TRBV28
J: TRBJ2-7

CDR3: CASSLASAGGTTDTQYF
DNA: TGTGCCAGCAGCTTAGCGTCGGCGGGGGGGACAACAGATACGCAGTATTTT
size: .
D: TRBD2
V: TRBV7-9
J: TRBJ2-3

CDR3: CSAQTEAGNTIYF
DNA: TGCAGTGCACAGACAGAGGCTGGAAACACCATATATTTT
size: .
D: .
V: TRBV20-1
J: TRBJ1-3

CDR3: CASTKDLVGSTEAFF
DNA: TGTGCCAGCACTAAAGACCTCGTGGGGAGCACTGAAGCTTTCTTT
size: .
D: .
V: TRBV6-2/TRBV6-3
J: TRBJ1-1

CDR3: CASSLGGARPQHF
DNA: TGTGCCAGCAGCTTGGGGGGGGCCCGGCCCCAGCATTTT
size: few
D: .
V: TRBV5-4
J: TRBJ1-5

CDR3: CASTPWVGATEAFF
DNA: TGTGCCAGCACCCCATGGGTGGGGGCCACTGAAGCTTTCTTT
size: many
D: .
V: TRBV12-3/TRBV12-4
J: TRBJ1-1

CDR3: CASSPLADAYNEQFF
DNA: TGTGCCAGCAGTCCGCTAGCGGACGCTTACAATGAGCAGTTCTTC
size: few
D: TRBD2
V: TRBV28
J: TRBJ2-1

CDR3: CSARDRLAGWETQYF
DNA: TGCAGTGCTAGAGATCGGCTAGCGGGATGGGAGACCCAGTACTTC
size: .
D: TRBD2
V: TRBV20-1
J: TRBJ2-5

CDR3: CASSLGTGGSTQYF
DNA: TGTGCCAGCAGCTTGGGGACAGGGGGATCGACCCAGTACTTC
size: .
D: TRBD1
V: TRBV7-9
J: TRBJ2-5

CDR3: CASSLASQGNEKLFF
DNA: TGCGCCAGCAGCTTGGCCTCGCAGGGAAATGAAAAACTGTTTTTT
size: few
D: .
V: TRBV5-1
J: TRBJ1-4

CDR3: CASSNSGGVTDTQYF
DNA: TGTGCCAGCAGCAACTCTGGGGGGGTAACAGATACGCAGTATTTT
size: .
D: TRBD2
V: TRBV3-1
J: TRBJ2-3

CDR3: CASKWAYGYTF
DNA: TGCGCCAGCAAGTGGGCCTATGGCTACACCTTC
size: .
D: .
V: TRBV10-2
J: TRBJ1-2

CDR3: CASSPGTGPYEQFF
DNA: TGTGCCAGCAGCCCCGGGACAGGGCCGTATGAGCAGTTCTTC
size: .
D: TRBD1
V: TRBV2
J: TRBJ2-1

CDR3: CASSSGRPIQLFF
DNA: TGTGCCAGCAGTTCTGGACGGCCCATTCAACTGTTTTTT
size: .
D: .
V: TRBV28
J: TRBJ1-4

CDR3: CSASPGQGTYEQYF
DNA: TGCAGTGCGTCTCCGGGACAGGGTACCTACGAGCAGTACTTC
size: once
D: TRBD1
V: TRBV20-1
J: TRBJ2-7

CDR3: CASSATLEQYF
DNA: TGTGCCAGCAGCGCGACGCTCGAGCAGTACTTC
size: .
D: .
V: TRBV7-8
J: TRBJ2-7

CDR3: CTLSFVYGVRVAYNEQFF
DNA: TGTACCCTCAGTTTCGTTTATGGGGTTAGGGTTGCCTACAATGAGCAGTTCTTC
size: .
D: .
V: TRBV2
J: TRBJ2-1

CDR3: CASSFGQATSYEQYF
DNA: TGTGCCAGCAGTTTCGGACAGGCGACCTCCTACGAGCAGTACTTC
size: few
D: TRBD1
V: TRBV12-3/TRBV12-4
J: TRBJ2-7

CDR3: CASSLAYRTRSYNEQFF
DNA: TGTGCCAGCAGCTTAGCCTATCGGACACGCTCCTACAATGAGCAGTTCTTC
size: .
D: .
V: TRBV7-8
J: TRBJ2-1

CDR3: CSAGTSNTNEQYF
DNA: TGCAGTGCGGGGACATCCAACACCAACGAGCAGTACTTC
size: few
D: .
V: TRBV20-1
J: TRBJ2-7